The 7 T cell receptor beta chains below all came from one sample that was sequenced in a study of lung T cells in sarcoidosis with Löfgren's syndrome. TCRdb processed the reads anew with MiXCR; each CDR3 protein has one entry. The data contain tens of thousands of distinct CDR3 sequences, about 20% of them singletons. Sequencing was performed on CD4+ T cells from PBMCs. These receptors were collected from a human donor with sarcoidosis (Löfgren's syndrome or another form), or a control subject (not recorded which).

With respect to this clonotype: A much larger clone lies one base from this, so it may be a read error. The chain combines TRBV20-1 with TRBJ2-7; D gene ambiguous. The V and J ends lost 4 bases and 3 bases respectively, with 10 bases between them. Looked up from germline, CDR1 is DFQATT and CDR2 is SNEGSKA (reference sequence). This CDR3 is built from 12 residues. The chain's CDR3 is CSANAGNYEQYV. CDR3 DNA sequence: TGCAGTGCTAATGCAGGTAACTACGAGCAGTACGTC.

Turning to this clonotype: A junction end diverges from the germline sequence, so it may reflect a read error. This chain links TRBV6-2 or TRBV6-3 with TRBJ2-5; D may correspond to TRBD1 or TRBD2 (5 bases each). This CDR3 is built from 13 residues. The germline V gene encodes CDR1 MNHEY and CDR2 SVGEGT. CDR3 sequence: CASRDGRQENQYF. The CDR3 DNA sequence: TGTGCCAGTCGGGACGGACGACAAGAGAACCAGTACTTC.

This sequence joins TRBV29-1 and TRBJ2-3; no clear D gene. Germline CDR1 reads SQVTM; CDR2 reads ANQGSEA. V lost 1 base and J lost 0, with 11 bases in between. This CDR3 spans 15 amino acids. CDR3 sequence: CSVEGQTTSTDTQYF. Written as DNA, the CDR3 is TGCAGCGTTGAAGGTCAGACCACTAGCACAGATACGCAGTATTTT.

The chain links TRBV11-2 to TRBJ2-7, with D hard to call. The CDR3 is 12 residues long. Trimming cost V 5 bases and J 3 bases, with 8 bases left between them. CDR1 is SGHAT, CDR2 FQNNGV, per germline. The CDR3, as DNA: TGTGCCAGCAGCCACGGATTCTACGAGCAGTACTTC. Translated: CASSHGFYEQYF.

V is TRBV5-1 and J is TRBJ1-1, with D unclear. The CDR3 covers 16 residues. Germline V lookup: CDR1 SGHRS, CDR2 YFSETQ. V dropped 0 bases and J dropped 0 bases, with 12 bases sitting between them. The CDR3 DNA reads as TGCGCCAGCAGCTTGGCCTTAGGGTCAATGAACACTGAAGCTTTCTTT. As protein: CASSLALGSMNTEAFF.

V usage is TRBV2 and J usage is TRBJ1-1; D is possibly TRBD1 (5 bases). The V gene lost 6 bases and the J gene lost 1 base, with 18 bases spanning the gap. This CDR3 is 16 amino acids long. Germline assignment: CDR1 SNHLY and CDR2 FYNNEI. The CDR3 region has the DNA TGTGCCAGCAGCCCTACGGTGGGACTGGGGAACACTGAAGCTTTCTTT. It codes for CASSPTVGLGNTEAFF. Supplemented by reference TRBV2 and TRBJ1-1, the full variable domain reads EPEVTQTPSHQVTQMGQEVILRCVPISNHLYFYWYRQILGQKVEFLVSFYNNEISEKSEIFDDQFSVERPDGSNFTLKIRSTKLEDSAMYFCASSPTVGLGNTEAFFGQGTRLTVV.

Remarks on this clonotype: One end of the junction fails to match germline, which may point to a read error. This sequence joins TRBV29-1 and TRBJ2-3; D is possibly TRBD1 (6 bases). CDR3 length: 14 residues. Per germline, CDR1 SQVTM and CDR2 ANQGSEA. The CDR3 protein is CSVEKGVRADTRYF. The CDR3 region has the DNA TGCAGCGTTGAAAAGGGGGTAAGGGCAGATACGCGGTATTTT.